This passage covers 8 T cell receptor beta chains from one sample sequenced in a study of Ad26.COV2.S vaccination and SARS-CoV-2 variants. The data were produced by immunoSEQ multiplex PCR, yet TCRdb's version contains in-frame clones alone and is incomplete. The data contain hundreds of thousands of clones, 75% to 95% of them singletons. Treatment noted: 19 received Ad26.COV2.S at low or high dose, single or two shots; 5 received placebo; per-sample allocation not given. Following the first vaccine or placebo injection, samples were taken on day 63. This sample comprised peripheral blood, obtained in a trial of Ad26.COV2.S vaccine versus placebo. The source is a person between 18 and 60 years old who received the Ad26.COV2.S COVID-19 vaccine or a placebo.

The CDR3 loop reads CATSSGLARLTDTQYF. In DNA, the CDR3 is TGTGCCACCAGCAGTGGACTAGCGAGACTCACAGATACGCAGTATTTT. V gene TRBV15 combines with J gene TRBJ2-3; TRBD2 matches 9 bases. CDR3 size: 16 residues. Unmatched junction bases numbered 6, after V lost 3 bases and J lost 2 bases. Germline loops: CDR1 LNHNV, CDR2 YYDKDF (reference sequence). Full variable domain (missing parts from reference TRBV15 and TRBJ2-3): DAMVIQNPRYQVTQFGKPVTLSCSQTLNHNVMYWYQQKSSQAPKLLFHYYDKDFNNEADTPDNFQSRRPNTSFCFLDIRSPGLGDTAMYLCATSSGLARLTDTQYFGPGTRLTVL.

The chain couples TRBV6-2 or TRBV6-3 to TRBJ1-1; no clear D. The V gene lost 5 bases and the J gene lost 0 bases, with 4 bases spanning the gap. Germline V gene data show CDR1 as MNHEY and CDR2 as SVGEGT. The CDR3 consists of 12 residues. The CDR3 nucleotides are TGTGCCAGCAGTCTCATGAACACTGAAGCTTTCTTT. As protein: CASSLMNTEAFF.

CDR3 protein: CVRSLGRLAENEQFF. CDR3 coding DNA: TGTGTCAGAAGCTTAGGGCGGCTAGCGGAAAATGAGCAGTTCTTC. The V and J genes are TRBV7-5 and TRBJ2-1; the D call TRBD2 from the table was never checked on the DNA. TRBV7-5 is marked as a pseudogene. The CDR3 sequence is 15 residues long.

The rearrangement links TRBV27 to TRBJ2-6, with D tentatively TRBD1 (5 bases). The CDR3 is 15 amino acids. Between the trimmed V and J ends, which lost 5 bases and 0 bases, there was a span of 8 bases. Germline V lookup: CDR1 MNHEY, CDR2 SMNVEV (reference sequence). CDR3 residues: CASSEGVSGANVLTF. CDR3 DNA: TGTGCCAGCAGTGAAGGGGTCTCTGGGGCCAACGTCCTGACTTTC.

This clone has a single count. The chain combines TRBV27 with TRBJ2-1, with a tentative D call TRBD1 (6 bases). Germline-derived CDR1 and CDR2 are MNHEY and SMNVEV (reference sequence). The CDR3 runs to 15 residues. Trimming removed 0 bases at V and 11 bases at J, with 17 bases between. The DNA for the CDR3 is TGTGCCAGCAGTTTATCAAATATACAGGGTGGTAAGCAGTTCTTC. Protein product: CASSLSNIQGGKQFF.

The chain carries TRBV4-1 and TRBJ2-3; TRBD2 agrees at 13 bases. This CDR3 is 16 amino acids long. Per germline, CDR1 MGHRA and CDR2 YSYEKL. V trimming: 5 bases; J trimming: 6 bases; junction bases outside the gene matches: 8. The CDR3 coding sequence is TGCGCCAGCAGCACTGGACTAGCGGGAGTCTGGGATACGCAGTATTTT. It yields the protein CASSTGLAGVWDTQYF.

In nucleotides, the CDR3 is TGTGCCAGCAGCAACTCCGGGACAGGGAATCAGCCCCAGCATTTT. It codes for CASSNSGTGNQPQHF. The chain recombines TRBV7-9 with TRBJ1-5, with 9 bases identical to TRBD1. J was trimmed by 4 bases and V by 5 bases; bases with no gene match: 6. The CDR3 totals 15 residues. CDR1 and CDR2 from the germline V gene are SEHNR and FQNEAQ (reference sequence).

The genes are TRBV28 and TRBJ1-2; 8 positions match TRBD1. The germline CDR1 and CDR2 sequences are MDHEN and SYDVKM. The CDR3 runs 16 residues. J lost 0 bases, V lost 6 bases, and 9 bases had no gene match. CDR3 nucleotides: TGTGCCAGCAGCCTAGGCGGGACAGGAACTAACTATGGCTACACCTTC. This sequence encodes CASSLGGTGTNYGYTF.